The 7 T cell receptor beta chains below were found in one sample sequenced in a study of blood T cell repertoires in COVID-19. Profiling relied on immunoSEQ multiplex PCR, and the TCRdb table lists in-frame clones only, not all of them. The profile covers 250,000 or so clones, with approximately 89% appearing a single time and 3% to 4% taken by the ten largest. Sequenced material: PBMCs or T cells enriched from blood (not recorded which). The receptors here all came from a woman aged 25 to 39 who had been exposed to COVID-19.

The chain combines TRBV3-1 (or the pseudogene TRBV3-2) with TRBJ1-2, with 9 bases matching TRBD1. Germline assignment: CDR1 LGHDT and CDR2 YNNKEL (reference sequence). The CDR3 contains 16 residues. V lost 1 base, J lost 4 bases, and 7 bases stayed unmatched. This CDR3 reads CASSQGTGAPFYGYTF. CDR3 bases: TGTGCCAGCAGCCAAGGGACAGGGGCTCCCTTCTATGGCTACACCTTC.

The CDR3 region is CASSPGKNRNTEAFF. Here the CDR3 DNA reads TGTGCCAGCAGCCCCGGCAAGAACAGGAACACTGAAGCTTTCTTT. The rearrangement uses TRBV11-1 and TRBJ1-1; D gene unclear. CDR1 is SGHAT, CDR2 FQDESV, per germline (reference sequence). V was shortened by 5 bases and J by 1 base, with 14 bases between the two germline ends. The CDR3 totals 15 residues.

This clone was detected only once. The chain is built from TRBV30 and TRBJ1-5, with D perhaps matching TRBD1 (6 bases). V dropped 3 bases and J dropped 5 bases, with 14 bases sitting between them. The CDR3 has 14 amino acids. Germline V gene lookup returns CDR1 GTSNPN and CDR2 SVGIG (reference sequence). The DNA of the CDR3 is TGTGCCTGGAGCAGGGGAGGGGGTTATCAGCCCCAGCATTTT. Translation: CAWSRGGGYQPQHF.

This chain uses TRBV19 with TRBJ1-2; no firm D call. CDR3 size: 19 residues. CDR1 is LNHDA and CDR2 is SQIVND in the germline V gene (reference sequence). Deletions cut 6 bases from V and 2 bases from J, with 28 bases between. The CDR3 nucleotides are TGTGCCAGTAGACTAGCCGCCAGAGACTCGACATTTTTAAACTATGGCTACACCTTC. It translates to CASRLAARDSTFLNYGYTF.

This chain connects TRBV7-3 to TRBJ2-7; D possibly corresponds to TRBD1 (5 bases). V was cut by 4 bases and J by 3 bases, with 10 bases left in between. The CDR3 consists of 13 residues. Germline assignment: CDR1 SGHTA and CDR2 FQGTGA. In DNA form, the CDR3 reads TGTGCCAGCAGCTCCGGACATGGCTACGAGCAGTACTTC. Encoded protein: CASSSGHGYEQYF.

V usage is TRBV10-3 and J usage is TRBJ2-1; 8 nucleotides agree with TRBD1. Germline loops: CDR1 ENHRY, CDR2 SYGVKD. J gave up 6 bases and V 1 base, and 8 bases lay outside the gene matches. The CDR3 is 16 residues long. The CDR3 DNA is TGTGCCATCAGTGAGTGGAGGGCAGGACAGGGCAATGAGCAGTTCTTC. Encoded protein: CAISEWRAGQGNEQFF.

The rearrangement uses TRBV2 and TRBJ2-5, with 8 bases fitting TRBD2. V lost 3 bases, J lost 1 base, and 4 bases stayed unmatched. Germline CDR1 SNHLY, CDR2 FYNNEI. The CDR3 loop spans 15 amino acids. CDR3 in DNA: TGTGCCAGCAGTGATCTTAGCGGGGTCCAAGAGACCCAGTACTTC. Its protein product is CASSDLSGVQETQYF.